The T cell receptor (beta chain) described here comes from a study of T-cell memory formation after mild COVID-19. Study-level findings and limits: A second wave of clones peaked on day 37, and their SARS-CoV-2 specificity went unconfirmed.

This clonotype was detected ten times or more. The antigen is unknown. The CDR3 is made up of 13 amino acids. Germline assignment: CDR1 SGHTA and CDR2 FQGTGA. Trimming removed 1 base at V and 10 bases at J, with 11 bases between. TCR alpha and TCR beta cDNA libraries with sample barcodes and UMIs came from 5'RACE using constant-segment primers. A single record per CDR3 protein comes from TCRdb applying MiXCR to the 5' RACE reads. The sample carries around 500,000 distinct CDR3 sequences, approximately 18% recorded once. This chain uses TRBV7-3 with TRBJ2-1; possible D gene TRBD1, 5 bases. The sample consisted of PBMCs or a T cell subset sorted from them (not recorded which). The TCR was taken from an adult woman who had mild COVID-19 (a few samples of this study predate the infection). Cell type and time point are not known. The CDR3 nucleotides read TGTGCCAGCAGCTTAAACAGGTTTGACGAGCAGTTCTTC. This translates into CASSLNRFDEQFF.